The rows below give T cell receptor beta chains drawn from one sample of a study of T cells in Graves' hyperthyroidism and ophthalmopathy. TCRdb analysed the multiplex PCR reads with MiXCR anew, one entry per CDR3 protein. Found here are roughly 840,000 distinct CDR3 sequences, around 39% of them singletons; the top ten hold 7% to 10%. Input material: blood. The source of these receptors is a man aged 18 to 35 with Graves' hyperthyroidism. Both conserved end residues are part of each CDR3. Each record gives: V gene, CDR3 protein.

V gene: TRBV4-1
CDR3 protein: CASSQESGRKKYF

V gene: TRBV10-3
CDR3 protein: CAIGPQGQGAYEQYF

V gene: TRBV20-1
CDR3 protein: CSARDNWGDTIYF

V gene: TRBV20-1
CDR3 protein: CSAARRDSWNYEQYF

V gene: TRBV7-9
CDR3 protein: CASSLWGSSAEAFF

V gene: TRBV7-8
CDR3 protein: CASTSWNDRAYEQYF

V gene: TRBV20-1
CDR3 protein: CSAGSDYEGGETQYF

V gene: TRBV15
CDR3 protein: CATSRDRVPNYGYTF

V gene: TRBV10-3
CDR3 protein: CAISQTGGREKLFF

V gene: TRBV7-6
CDR3 protein: CASSYLAVQETQYF

V gene: TRBV9
CDR3 protein: CASSVGQAYNSPLHF

V gene: TRBV7-2
CDR3 protein: CASSQEKDGPGAEANYGYTF

V gene: TRBV19
CDR3 protein: CASSMLGTADSPLHF

V gene: TRBV20-1
CDR3 protein: CSAGQGNEKPFF

V gene: TRBV6-5
CDR3 protein: CASSYSWQNEAFF

V gene: TRBV12-5
CDR3 protein: CASGLAGGAETQYF

V gene: TRBV7-8
CDR3 protein: CASSLVEGRDGYTF

V gene: TRBV19
CDR3 protein: CAIQGEGYGYTF

V gene: TRBV9
CDR3 protein: CASSSRMGTEAFF

V gene: TRBV29-1
CDR3 protein: CSPTGESSYEQYF

V gene: TRBV10-2
CDR3 protein: CASRSAGGLFTGELFF

V gene: TRBV7-8
CDR3 protein: CASSLGSGPGNTIYF

V gene: TRBV29-1
CDR3 protein: CSVDRAGSRNEQYF

V gene: TRBV12-3/TRBV12-4
CDR3 protein: CASSFARSNQPQHF

V gene: TRBV29-1
CDR3 protein: CSVEQGTTEAFF

V gene: TRBV10-3
CDR3 protein: CASRPPGESYEQYF

V gene: TRBV6-5
CDR3 protein: CASSYSRTGWSNQPQHF

V gene: TRBV18
CDR3 protein: CASSPDYLTYEQYF

V gene: TRBV5-4
CDR3 protein: CASSLEVPQGYGYTF

V gene: TRBV2
CDR3 protein: CASSLTSGLSTDTQYF

V gene: TRBV15
CDR3 protein: CATSSPRDGLSPLHF

V gene: TRBV12-3/TRBV12-4
CDR3 protein: CASTLGTVEAFF